This T cell receptor beta chain originates from a study of OX40 agonist ivuxolimab in advanced cancers. Study information: Every 2 weeks, patients received ivuxolimab intravenously, dosed at 0.01 to 10 mg/kg. Enrollees could have had prior anti-PD-1, anti-PD-L1 or anti-CTLA-4 therapy, which about 40% had received. The study's findings and limits: There were, on average, more expanded clones in CD8+ T cells than in CD4+. In the expanded peripheral T cells, antigen specificity was never determined.

Germline CDR1 reads SGHNT; CDR2 reads YYREEE (reference sequence). V was clipped by 3 bases and J by 5 bases, with 18 bases between them. The CDR3 spans 15 residues. A remark on this clone: Its antigen remains unknown.

Measured with immunoSEQ multiplex PCR; TCRdb has only the in-frame clones, and not every one. The sample yields about 20,000 clones, approximately 87% seen once. The chain carries TRBV5-4 and TRBJ2-7; D assignment may be TRBD1 or TRBD2 (6 bases each). The TCR originated in an adult with an advanced solid tumor such as melanoma, head and neck, liver or kidney cancer. Material: CD4+ or CD8+ T cells sorted from blood, obtained in a trial of the OX40 agonist ivuxolimab. CDR3 in DNA: TGTGCCAGCAGCTGGGGGCGGACCCTAGCGAACGAGCAGTACTTC. Amino acids: CASSWGRTLANEQYF.